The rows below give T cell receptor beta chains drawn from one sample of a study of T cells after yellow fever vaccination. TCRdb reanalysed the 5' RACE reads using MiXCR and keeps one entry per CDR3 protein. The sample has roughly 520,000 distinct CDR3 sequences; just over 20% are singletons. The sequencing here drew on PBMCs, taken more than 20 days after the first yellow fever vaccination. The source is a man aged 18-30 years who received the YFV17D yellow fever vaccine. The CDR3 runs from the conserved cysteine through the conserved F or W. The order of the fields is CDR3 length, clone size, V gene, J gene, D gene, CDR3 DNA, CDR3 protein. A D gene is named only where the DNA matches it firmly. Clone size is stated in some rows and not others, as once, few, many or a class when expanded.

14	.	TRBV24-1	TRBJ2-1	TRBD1	TGTGCCACCTCCGGGACAGGGGGCTACAATGAGCAGTTCTTC	CATSGTGGYNEQFF
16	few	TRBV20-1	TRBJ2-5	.	TGCAGTGCTAGAGACGGGCGGGCTTTAGGTGGCGAGACCCAGTACTTC	CSARDGRALGGETQYF
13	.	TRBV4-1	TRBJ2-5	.	TGCGCCAGCAGCCAAGATCAAAGCCAGACCCAGTACTTC	CASSQDQSQTQYF
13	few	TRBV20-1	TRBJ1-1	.	TGCAGTGCTAGAGATGGGACAACCACTGAAGCTTTCTTT	CSARDGTTTEAFF
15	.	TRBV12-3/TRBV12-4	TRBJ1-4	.	TGTGCCAGCAGGCCCTCGTGGCGCGGTCTAGAAAAACTGTTTTTT	CASRPSWRGLEKLFF
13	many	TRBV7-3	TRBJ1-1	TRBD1	TGTGCCAGCAGTCAGGGGGCTTGGACTGAAGCTTTCTTT	CASSQGAWTEAFF
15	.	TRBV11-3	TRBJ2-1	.	TGTGCCAGCAGCCCGGGACGGCTGGGTGGCAATGAGCAGTTCTTC	CASSPGRLGGNEQFF
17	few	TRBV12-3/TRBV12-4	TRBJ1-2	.	TGTGCCAGCAGTTTTAGCAGGGCCGAACTAGCTAACTATGGCTACACCTTC	CASSFSRAELANYGYTF
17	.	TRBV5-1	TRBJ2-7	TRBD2	TGCGCCAGCAGCTTACGGACTAGCGGGGGGCCGTGGGACGAGCAGTACTTC	CASSLRTSGGPWDEQYF
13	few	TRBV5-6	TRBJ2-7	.	TGTGCCAGCAGCTTTCCCGGGGGTCGCGAGCAGTACTTC	CASSFPGGREQYF
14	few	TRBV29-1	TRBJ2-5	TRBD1	TGCAGCGTTGGGGGAGACAGGGGGTCAGAGACCCAGTACTTC	CSVGGDRGSETQYF
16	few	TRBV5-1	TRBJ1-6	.	TGCGCCAGCAGCTTCTCCGGGACGGCCATGAATTCACCCCTCCACTTT	CASSFSGTAMNSPLHF
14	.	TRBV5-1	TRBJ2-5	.	TGCGCCAGCAGCTTGGCCCTGGCAGAAGAGACCCAGTACTTC	CASSLALAEETQYF
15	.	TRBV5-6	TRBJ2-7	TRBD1	TGTGCCAGCAGCTTGGGACAGGGGTTTACCTACGAGCAGTACTTC	CASSLGQGFTYEQYF
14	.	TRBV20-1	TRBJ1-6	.	TGCAGTGCTAGAGATGCGGTCAAGGGATCACCCCTCCACTTT	CSARDAVKGSPLHF
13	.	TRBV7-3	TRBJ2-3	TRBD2	TGTGCCAGCACACTAGCGGGGGCAGATACGCAGTATTTT	CASTLAGADTQYF
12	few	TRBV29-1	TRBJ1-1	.	TGCAGTGCCATCGGTATGAACACTGAAGCTTTCTTT	CSAIGMNTEAFF
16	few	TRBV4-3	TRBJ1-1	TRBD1	TGCGCCAGCAGCCAACTGGGGGACAGAAAAAACACTGAAGCTTTCTTT	CASSQLGDRKNTEAFF
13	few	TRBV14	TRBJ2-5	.	TGTGCCAGCAGCCGACAGACCCAAGAGACCCAGTACTTC	CASSRQTQETQYF
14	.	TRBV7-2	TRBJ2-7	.	TGTGCCAGCAGCTTAGTTCTGGCCTCCTACGAGCAGTACTTC	CASSLVLASYEQYF
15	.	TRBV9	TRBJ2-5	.	TGTGCCAGCAGCGGCGGACCGGGGGGCGGGGAGACCCAGTACTTC	CASSGGPGGGETQYF
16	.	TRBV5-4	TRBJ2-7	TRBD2	TGTGCCAGCAGCTTGAGGTTAGCGGGGGGTCTCTACGAGCAGTACTTC	CASSLRLAGGLYEQYF
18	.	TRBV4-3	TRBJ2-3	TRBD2	TGCGCCTGCAGCCAGATGTTAGCGGGGGACCTTAGCACAGATACGCAGTATTTT	CACSQMLAGDLSTDTQYF
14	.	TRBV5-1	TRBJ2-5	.	TGCGCCAGCAGCTTGGGGGACGCCACAGAGACCCAGTACTTC	CASSLGDATETQYF
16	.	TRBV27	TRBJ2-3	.	TGTGCCAGCAGTTTCGGCGGCTCCTCAGGCGCAGATACGCAGTATTTT	CASSFGGSSGADTQYF
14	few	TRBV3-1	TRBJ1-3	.	TGTGCCAGCAGCCAATCGGCGACCGGAAACACCATATATTTT	CASSQSATGNTIYF
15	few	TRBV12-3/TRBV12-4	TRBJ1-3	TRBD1	TGTGCCAGCAGGGTACAGGGGGCAACGGGAAACACCATATATTTT	CASRVQGATGNTIYF
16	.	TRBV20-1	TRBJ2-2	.	TGCAGTGCTAAGGCTGCCGCGGGGACCCCGACCGGGGAGCTGTTTTTT	CSAKAAAGTPTGELFF
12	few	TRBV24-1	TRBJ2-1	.	TGTGCCACCAGTGGACCGATAAATGAGCAGTTCTTC	CATSGPINEQFF
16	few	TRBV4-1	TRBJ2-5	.	TGCGCCAGCAGCCAGAGAAGTGCCGGGGAGAAAGAGACCCAGTACTTC	CASSQRSAGEKETQYF
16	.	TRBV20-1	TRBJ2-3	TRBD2	TGCAGTGCTAGCGCCCCGGGACTAGGTTATTCAGATACGCAGTATTTT	CSASAPGLGYSDTQYF
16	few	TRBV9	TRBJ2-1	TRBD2	TGTGCCAGCAGCGAGAGAGAGACTAGCCCCTACAATGAGCAGTTCTTC	CASSERETSPYNEQFF
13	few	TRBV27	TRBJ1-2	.	TGTGCCAGCAGTAGCCAGGACTGGGGTGGCTACACCTTC	CASSSQDWGGYTF
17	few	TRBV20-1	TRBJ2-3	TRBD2	TGCAGTGCTAGTGGAAGAAAACTAGCGGGGGTTTTCGATACGCAGTATTTT	CSASGRKLAGVFDTQYF
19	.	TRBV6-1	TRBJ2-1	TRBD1	TGTGCCAGCAGTCCTGGGACAGGTAACCGAAGGAGCTCCTACAATGAGCAGTTCTTC	CASSPGTGNRRSSYNEQFF
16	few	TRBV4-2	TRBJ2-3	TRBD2	TGTGCCAGCAGCCACAGGACTAGCGGGGGGGTAGATACGCAGTATTTT	CASSHRTSGGVDTQYF
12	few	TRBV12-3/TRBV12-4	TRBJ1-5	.	TGTGCCAGCGGCCTAAGCAGATTGGCCCAGCATTTT	CASGLSRLAQHF
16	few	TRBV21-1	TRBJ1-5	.	TGTGCCAGCAGCAAAGCGGCCAGGGCGGGGGATCAGCCCCAGCATTTT	CASSKAARAGDQPQHF
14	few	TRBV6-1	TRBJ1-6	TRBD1	TGTGCCAGCAGCCCACAGGGGGAGGTTTCACCCCTCCACTTT	CASSPQGEVSPLHF
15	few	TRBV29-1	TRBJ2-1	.	TGCAGCGTTGACGGCAGACTTGGCTCCTACAATGAGCAGTTCTTC	CSVDGRLGSYNEQFF
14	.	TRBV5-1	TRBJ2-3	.	TGCGCCAGCAGCTTAGCGCTTAGCACAGATACGCAGTATTTT	CASSLALSTDTQYF
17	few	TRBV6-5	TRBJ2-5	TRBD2	TGTGCCAGCAGTTACACGATTGGTAGCGGGGGGATGGGGACCCAGTACTTC	CASSYTIGSGGMGTQYF
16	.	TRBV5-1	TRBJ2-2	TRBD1	TGCGCCAGCAGCTTTATGACAGGGGCGAACACCGGGGAGCTGTTTTTT	CASSFMTGANTGELFF
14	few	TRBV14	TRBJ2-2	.	TGTGCCAGCAGCCACAGGGGTTGGGCCGGGGAGCTGTTTTTT	CASSHRGWAGELFF
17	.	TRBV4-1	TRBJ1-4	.	TGCGCCAGCAGCCAAGGGATCGGGGGTTCGTCTAATGAAAAACTGTTTTTT	CASSQGIGGSSNEKLFF
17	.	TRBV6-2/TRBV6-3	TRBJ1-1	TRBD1	TGTGCCAGCAGTTACTCGAATATCGGACAGGGGAACACTGAAGCTTTCTTT	CASSYSNIGQGNTEAFF
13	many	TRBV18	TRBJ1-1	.	TGTGCCAGCTCACCATCCGAGGACACTGAAGCTTTCTTT	CASSPSEDTEAFF
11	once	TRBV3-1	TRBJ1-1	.	TGTGCCAGCAGCCAAGACTGGCACGCTTTCTTT	CASSQDWHAFF
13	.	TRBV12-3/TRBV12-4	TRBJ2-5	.	TGTGCCAGCAACTCTGGGCAGGGGCAGACCCAGTACTTC	CASNSGQGQTQYF
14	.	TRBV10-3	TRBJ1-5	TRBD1	TGTGCCATCAGTGGGGGGACAGGCTATCAGCCCCAGCATTTT	CAISGGTGYQPQHF
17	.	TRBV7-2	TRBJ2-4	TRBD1	TGTGCCAGCAGCCCGGGGACAGTCTTTTTAGCCAAAAACATTCAGTACTTC	CASSPGTVFLAKNIQYF
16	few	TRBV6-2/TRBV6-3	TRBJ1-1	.	TGTGCCAGCAGTTACACGCCGGACCGACGGAACACTGAAGCTTTCTTT	CASSYTPDRRNTEAFF
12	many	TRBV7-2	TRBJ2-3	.	TGTGCCAGCAGCTTACGCACAGATACGCAGTATTTT	CASSLRTDTQYF
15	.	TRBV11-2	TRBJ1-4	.	TGTGCCAGCAGCGGAGGGGGTCCAACTAATGAAAAACGGTTTTTT	CASSGGGPTNEKRFF
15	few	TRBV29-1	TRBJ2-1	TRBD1	TGCAGCGTTGAAGATCTCGGACAGGGGGCTAATGAGCAGTTCTTC	CSVEDLGQGANEQFF
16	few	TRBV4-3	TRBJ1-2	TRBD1	TGCGCCAGCAGCCGGATAAATCCGGGACAGAATTCGGGCTACACCTTC	CASSRINPGQNSGYTF
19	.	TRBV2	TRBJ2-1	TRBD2	TGTGCCAGCAGGTCCACTGTGACTAGCGCCTTTAGCTCCTACAATGAGCAGTTCTTC	CASRSTVTSAFSSYNEQFF
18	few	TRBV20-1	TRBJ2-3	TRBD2	TGCAGTGCTAGGGGGGGACCTAGCGGGGGGCTCCAGTCAGATACGCAGTATTTT	CSARGGPSGGLQSDTQYF